The 7 T cell receptor beta chains listed next were all sequenced from one sample in a study of T cell responses to AZD1222 COVID-19 vaccine. The method was immunoSEQ multiplex PCR; TCRdb's version includes in-frame clones alone and lacks a portion of them. Here the sample spans roughly 200,000 clones, about 94% being singletons. The material was peripheral blood, obtained 28 days after the second dose of the MenACWY control vaccine. All receptors come from an adult who received the MenACWY meningococcal vaccine as a control.

This rearrangement joins TRBV28 to TRBJ2-7; 14 bases align to TRBD2. After removal of 4 bases from V and 4 bases from J, the junction contained 6 bases not matched to a gene. The CDR3 runs to 16 residues. Per the germline V gene, CDR1 is MDHEN and CDR2 is SYDVKM. The CDR3 spells CASSSGGTSGSYEQYF. The CDR3 nucleotides read TGTGCCAGCAGTTCCGGCGGGACTAGCGGGAGTTACGAGCAGTACTTC.

J is TRBJ2-7 and V is TRBV18; D is undetermined. The V end was cut by 2 bases, the J end by 7 bases, with 6 bases between. This CDR3 is 11 amino acids long. Germline CDR1 KGHSH, CDR2 LQKENI. CDR3 protein: CASSPSAEQYF. The DNA for the CDR3 is TGTGCCAGCTCACCATCGGCGGAGCAGTACTTC.

The genes are TRBV7-9 and TRBJ1-5, with a tentative D call TRBD1 (5 bases). The V and J ends lost 1 base and 5 bases respectively, with 9 bases between them. The germline gives CDR1 SEHNR, CDR2 FQNEAQ (reference sequence). The CDR3 runs 14 residues. CDR3 in DNA: TGTGCCAGCAGCTTAGTCGGGGGAGATCAGCCCCAGCATTTT. Its translation: CASSLVGGDQPQHF.

This clone was counted once. The rearrangement joins TRBV7-9 to TRBJ2-2; 10 positions agree with TRBD1. With 6 bases clipped from V and 5 bases from J, the junction kept 6 bases outside the gene matches. The germline V gene has CDR1 SEHNR and CDR2 FQNEAQ (reference sequence). The CDR3 totals 15 residues. CDR3 sequence reads: CASRRQGAETGELFF. The DNA for the CDR3 is TGTGCCAGCAGGCGACAGGGGGCGGAGACCGGGGAGCTGTTTTTT.

The chain has TRBV3-1 (or the pseudogene TRBV3-2) and TRBJ2-7, with 10 bases matching TRBD1. The length of the CDR3 is 15 residues. Trimming took 4 bases from V and 7 from J; bases not matched to a gene: 10. Germline V gives CDR1 LGHDT, CDR2 YNNKEL (reference sequence). Written as DNA, the CDR3 is TGTGCCAGCAGCCCCCGGGACAGGGGTTTGAGTGAGCAGTACTTC. Translation gives CASSPRDRGLSEQYF.

This clone occurred once. The chain carries TRBV27 and TRBJ2-7, with 10 bases that match TRBD2. Losses at the gene ends were 1 base for V and 2 bases for J; bases not matched to a gene: 5. Per germline, CDR1 MNHEY and CDR2 SMNVEV (reference sequence). There are 16 residues in the CDR3. The CDR3 nucleotides are TGTGCCAGCAGTTTATGGGCTAGCGGGAGACCCTACGAGCAGTACTTC. Its protein is CASSLWASGRPYEQYF.

This rearrangement joins TRBV25-1 to TRBJ2-7; TRBD1 agrees at 8 bases. CDR1 and CDR2 from the germline V gene are MGHDK and SYGVNS. The CDR3 covers 17 residues. V dropped 4 bases and J dropped 2; count of bases not matched to a gene: 13. CDR3 sequence reads: CASSGVDQGTGTYEQYF. CDR3 DNA: TGTGCCAGCAGTGGCGTCGATCAGGGGACAGGCACCTACGAGCAGTACTTC.